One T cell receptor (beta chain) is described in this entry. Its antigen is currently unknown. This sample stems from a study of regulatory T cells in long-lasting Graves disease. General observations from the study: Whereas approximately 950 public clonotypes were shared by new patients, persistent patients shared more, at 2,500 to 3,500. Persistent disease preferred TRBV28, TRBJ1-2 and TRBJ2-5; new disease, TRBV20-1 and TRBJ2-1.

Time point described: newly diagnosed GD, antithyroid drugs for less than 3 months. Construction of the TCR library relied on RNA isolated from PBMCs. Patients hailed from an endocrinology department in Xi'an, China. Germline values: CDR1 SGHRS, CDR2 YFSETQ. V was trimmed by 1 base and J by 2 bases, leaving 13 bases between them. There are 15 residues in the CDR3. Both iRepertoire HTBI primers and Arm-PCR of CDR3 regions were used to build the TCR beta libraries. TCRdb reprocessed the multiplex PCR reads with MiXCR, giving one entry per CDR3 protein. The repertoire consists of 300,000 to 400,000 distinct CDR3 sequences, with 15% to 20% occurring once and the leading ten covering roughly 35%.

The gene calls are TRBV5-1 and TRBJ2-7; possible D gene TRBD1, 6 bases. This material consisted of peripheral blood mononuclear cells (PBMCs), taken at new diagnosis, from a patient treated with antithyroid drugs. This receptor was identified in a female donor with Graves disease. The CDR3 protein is CASSLRPDRTYEQYF. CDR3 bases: TGCGCCAGCAGCTTGAGACCGGACAGAACCTACGAGCAGTACTTC. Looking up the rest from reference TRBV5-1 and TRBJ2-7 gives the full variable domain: KAGVTQTPRYLIKTRGQQVTLSCSPISGHRSVSWYQQTPGQGLQFLFEYFSETQRNKGNFPGRFSGRQFSNSRSEMNVSTLELGDSALYLCASSLRPDRTYEQYFGPGTRLTVT.